This is a list of T cell receptor beta chains from one sample in a study of CD8 T cells in ankylosing spondylitis. MiXCR, applied by TCRdb to the 5' RACE reads, yields one record per CDR3 protein. The sample carries around 250,000 distinct CDR3 sequences, under 20% recorded once. Sequencing was performed on blood, either unsorted or a sorted T cell fraction (not recorded which). Receptor source: a male donor with ankylosing spondylitis or in good health (not recorded which). Both conserved end residues are part of each CDR3. The order of the fields is clone size, D gene, V gene, J gene, CDR3 length, CDR3 protein, CDR3 DNA. The D gene is left open where the match is weak. Expanded clones are given a class, and other clones once, few, many or no size at all.

many	.	TRBV29-1	TRBJ2-6	14	CSVEGGAGANVLTF	TGCAGCGTCGAAGGGGGGGCTGGGGCCAACGTCCTGACTTTC
few	TRBD2	TRBV27	TRBJ2-3	19	CASSSEPGTSGVIADTQYF	TGTGCCAGCAGTTCCGAGCCAGGGACTAGCGGGGTAATAGCAGATACGCAGTATTTT
.	TRBD2	TRBV4-2	TRBJ2-1	17	CASSQDGTSGIYNEQFF	TGTGCCAGCAGCCAAGATGGAACTAGCGGGATCTACAATGAGCAGTTCTTC
few	TRBD1	TRBV2	TRBJ2-4	16	CASSAGQGLPKNIQYF	TGTGCCAGCAGCGCGGGACAGGGGTTACCCAAAAACATTCAGTACTTC
many	.	TRBV20-1	TRBJ2-4	15	CSARVGLRIRNIQYF	TGCAGTGCTAGAGTAGGTTTACGGATTAGAAACATTCAGTACTTC
few	.	TRBV28	TRBJ2-7	13	CASSQQNNYEQYF	TGTGCCAGCAGCCAGCAGAATAACTACGAGCAGTACTTC
many	.	TRBV4-1	TRBJ2-5	15	CASSQVTGVRETQYF	TGCGCCAGCAGCCAAGTGACGGGGGTGCGGGAGACCCAGTACTTC
.	TRBD2	TRBV7-9	TRBJ2-1	14	CASSLERGWNEQFF	TGTGCCAGCAGCTTGGAGCGGGGTTGGAATGAGCAGTTCTTC
many	.	TRBV12-3/TRBV12-4	TRBJ2-3	15	CASNPNRDFTDTQYF	TGTGCCAGCAATCCTAACAGGGACTTCACAGATACGCAGTATTTT
.	TRBD1	TRBV9	TRBJ1-1	14	CASSAGDRDTEAFF	TGTGCCAGCAGCGCTGGGGACAGAGACACTGAAGCTTTCTTT
medium-sized	TRBD1	TRBV27	TRBJ2-1	15	CASSIETGTYNEQFF	TGTGCCAGCAGCATCGAGACAGGGACATACAATGAGCAGTTCTTC
.	.	TRBV7-3	TRBJ1-1	17	CASSLLWGFPVNTEAFF	TGTGCCAGCAGCTTATTGTGGGGTTTCCCGGTTAACACTGAAGCTTTCTTT
.	.	TRBV27	TRBJ2-7	13	CASTLLDGGEQYF	TGTGCCAGCACTCTTCTGGATGGGGGTGAGCAGTACTTC
.	TRBD1	TRBV20-1	TRBJ2-7	16	CSAIGQGAPLTYEQYF	TGCAGTGCGATCGGACAGGGAGCCCCTTTAACCTACGAGCAGTACTTC
once	TRBD1	TRBV28	TRBJ2-2	17	CASSFNRDRGLSGELFF	TGTGCCAGCAGTTTTAATAGGGACAGGGGGCTTTCCGGGGAGCTGTTTTTT
many	.	TRBV25-1	TRBJ2-7	14	CASSELGTTYEQYF	TGTGCCAGCAGTGAATTGGGGACAACCTACGAGCAGTACTTC
many	.	TRBV4-1	TRBJ1-4	16	CASSQGDYSLNEKLFF	TGCGCCAGCAGCCAAGGGGACTATTCTTTAAATGAAAAACTGTTTTTT
.	.	TRBV6-5	TRBJ1-2	12	CASSSLLGRATF	TGTGCCAGCAGTTCCCTCCTAGGGAGAGCCACCTTC
few	.	TRBV4-2	TRBJ2-7	17	CASSQASGRHLAYEQYF	TGTGCCAGCAGCCAAGCGTCGGGCAGGCATCTGGCCTACGAGCAGTACTTC
few	TRBD1	TRBV5-1	TRBJ2-2	15	CASSLMDRGTGELFF	TGCGCCAGCAGCTTGATGGACAGGGGAACCGGGGAGCTGTTTTTT
once	.	TRBV24-1	TRBJ2-1	13	CATRGDKYNEQFF	TGTGCCACCCGTGGGGACAAATACAATGAGCAGTTCTTC
.	TRBD1	TRBV24-1	TRBJ2-1	18	CATSDKDGTVAPYNEQFF	TGTGCCACCAGTGATAAAGATGGGACAGTTGCCCCTTACAATGAGCAGTTCTTC
few	TRBD1	TRBV4-3	TRBJ2-1	13	CASSQRQGNEQFF	TGCGCCAGCAGCCAACGACAGGGGAATGAGCAGTTCTTC
few	.	TRBV27	TRBJ2-1	11	CASSTGNEQFF	TGTGCCAGCAGCACAGGGAATGAGCAGTTCTTC
many	TRBD2	TRBV6-2/TRBV6-3	TRBJ2-1	14	CASSKGLEGDEQFF	TGTGCCAGCAGTAAGGGACTAGAGGGGGATGAGCAGTTCTTC
few	.	TRBV4-1	TRBJ2-1	14	CASSPPQGNNEQFF	TGCGCCAGCAGCCCACCTCAGGGGAACAATGAGCAGTTCTTC
.	.	TRBV20-1	TRBJ2-7	14	CSARANEGTYEQYF	TGCAGTGCTAGAGCAAACGAGGGGACTTACGAGCAGTACTTC
.	.	TRBV29-1	TRBJ2-7	12	CSVFGYRAEQYF	TGCAGCGTATTCGGGTACAGGGCCGAGCAGTACTTC
few	.	TRBV20-1	TRBJ2-7	12	CSASRGGMEQYF	TGCAGTGCTAGTCGCGGCGGGATGGAGCAGTACTTC
.	TRBD1	TRBV15	TRBJ1-2	14	CATSTRQGFYGYTF	TGTGCCACCAGCACCCGACAGGGTTTCTATGGCTACACCTTC
.	.	TRBV4-3	TRBJ2-1	16	CASSQDRGSTYNEQFF	TGCGCCAGCAGCCAAGACCGGGGCTCCACCTACAATGAGCAGTTCTTC
few	TRBD1	TRBV4-1	TRBJ1-1	15	CASSQDDRVVTEAFF	TGCGCCAGCAGCCAAGATGACAGGGTAGTCACTGAAGCTTTCTTT
.	.	TRBV29-1	TRBJ2-7	13	CSVEDMRAHEQYF	TGCAGCGTTGAAGATATGCGGGCCCACGAGCAGTACTTC
.	TRBD1	TRBV6-5	TRBJ2-2	16	CASSYSTGPYTGELFF	TGTGCCAGCAGTTACTCGACAGGGCCTTACACCGGGGAGCTGTTTTTT
few	TRBD2	TRBV9	TRBJ2-3	15	CASSVELAGSDTQYF	TGTGCCAGCAGCGTAGAACTAGCGGGATCAGATACGCAGTATTTT
.	TRBD2	TRBV3-1	TRBJ2-1	18	CASSQRGLAGGPGNEQFF	TGTGCCAGCAGTCAAAGGGGACTAGCGGGAGGGCCCGGGAATGAGCAGTTCTTC
few	TRBD2	TRBV7-2	TRBJ2-1	17	CASSLPPKSGRGNEQFF	TGTGCCAGCAGCTTACCCCCCAAAAGCGGGAGGGGGAATGAGCAGTTCTTC
.	TRBD2	TRBV12-3/TRBV12-4	TRBJ2-1	16	CASSTGGGPSYNEQFF	TGTGCCAGCAGTACCGGCGGGGGGCCGTCCTACAATGAGCAGTTCTTC
.	.	TRBV2	TRBJ2-7	14	CASSVEAHSYEQYF	TGTGCCAGCAGTGTTGAGGCTCACTCCTACGAGCAGTACTTC
many	.	TRBV6-1	TRBJ2-1	13	CASSETNYNEQFF	TGTGCCAGCAGTGAAACTAATTACAATGAGCAGTTCTTC
many	.	TRBV7-2	TRBJ2-7	14	CASSLLGLTYEQYF	TGTGCCAGCAGCCTCCTGGGACTTACCTACGAGCAGTACTTC
many	.	TRBV29-1	TRBJ2-3	12	CSVAGPADTQYF	TGCAGCGTAGCTGGACCCGCAGATACGCAGTATTTT